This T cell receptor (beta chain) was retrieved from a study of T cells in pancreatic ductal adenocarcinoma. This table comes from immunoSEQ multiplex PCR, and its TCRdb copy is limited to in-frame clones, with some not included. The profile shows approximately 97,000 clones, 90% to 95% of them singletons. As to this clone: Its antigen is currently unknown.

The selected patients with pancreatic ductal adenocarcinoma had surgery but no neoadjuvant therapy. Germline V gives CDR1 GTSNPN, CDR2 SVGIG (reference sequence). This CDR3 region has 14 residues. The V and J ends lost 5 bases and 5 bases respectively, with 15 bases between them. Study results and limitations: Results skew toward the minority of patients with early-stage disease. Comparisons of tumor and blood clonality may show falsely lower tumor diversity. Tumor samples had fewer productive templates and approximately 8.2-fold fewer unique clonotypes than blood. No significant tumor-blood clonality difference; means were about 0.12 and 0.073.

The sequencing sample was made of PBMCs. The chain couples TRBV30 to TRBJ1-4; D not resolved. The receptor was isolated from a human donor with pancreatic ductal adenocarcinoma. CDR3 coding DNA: TGTGCCTGGGCCTTACAGTCGACAAATGAAAAACTGTTTTTT. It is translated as CAWALQSTNEKLFF.